This TCR beta chain was sequenced in a study of OX40 agonist ivuxolimab in advanced cancers. Study at large: Of mixed ages from about 23 to 79 and averaging about 56 years, the group was roughly 85% male. 40% to 50% of patients had received prior checkpoint inhibitor therapy.

The V and J ends lost 4 bases and 10 bases, in that order; junction bases with no gene match: 7. CDR3 length equals 12 residues. The V gene's germline CDR1 is SQVTM and CDR2 ANQGSEA. Generated by immunoSEQ multiplex PCR, the TCRdb table keeps only in-frame clones and is missing some. This table has approximately 14,000 clones, over 55% appearing once. J is TRBJ2-1 and V is TRBV29-1, with 7 positions matching TRBD1. Sequenced material: CD4+ or CD8+ T cells sorted from blood, taken in a trial of the OX40 agonist ivuxolimab. The sequence came from an adult with an advanced solid tumor such as melanoma, head and neck, liver or kidney cancer. The CDR3 reads CSVGTGVSEQFF. The DNA for the CDR3 is TGCAGCGTTGGAACAGGGGTTTCGGAGCAGTTCTTC.